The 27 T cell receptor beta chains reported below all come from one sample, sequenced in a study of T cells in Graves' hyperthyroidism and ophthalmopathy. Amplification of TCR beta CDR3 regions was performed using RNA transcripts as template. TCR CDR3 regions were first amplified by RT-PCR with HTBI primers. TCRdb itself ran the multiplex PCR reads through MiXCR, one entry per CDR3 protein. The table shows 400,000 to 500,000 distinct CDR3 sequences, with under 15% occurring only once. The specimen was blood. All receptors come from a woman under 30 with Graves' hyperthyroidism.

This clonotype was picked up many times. The CDR3 here is CASSYGDRPGGYTF. For the CDR3, the DNA is TGTGCCAGCAGTTACGGCGACAGGCCGGGAGGCTACACCTTC. The chain combines TRBV6-6 with TRBJ1-2, with a tentative D call TRBD1 (6 bases). This CDR3 region has 14 residues. V was pared by 2 bases and J by 8 bases, with 15 bases between. In germline, CDR1 is MNHNY, CDR2 SVGAGI (reference sequence).

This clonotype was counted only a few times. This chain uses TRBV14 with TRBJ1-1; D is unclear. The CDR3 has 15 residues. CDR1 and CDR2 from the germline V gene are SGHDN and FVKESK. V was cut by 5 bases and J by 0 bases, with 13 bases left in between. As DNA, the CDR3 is TGTGCCAGCAGCTCAAACTCTCACCTGAACACTGAAGCTTTCTTT. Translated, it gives CASSSNSHLNTEAFF.

The CDR3 DNA reads TGTGCCAGCAGTTTATTCAGGACAGATAATCAGCCCCAGCATTTT. Its translation: CASSLFRTDNQPQHF. V gene TRBV27 combines with J gene TRBJ1-5; TRBD1 is a possible D gene (6 bases). Trimming removed 1 base from V and 4 bases from J, with 11 bases in between. Germline-derived CDR1 and CDR2 are MNHEY and SMNVEV (reference sequence). This CDR3 contains 15 residues.

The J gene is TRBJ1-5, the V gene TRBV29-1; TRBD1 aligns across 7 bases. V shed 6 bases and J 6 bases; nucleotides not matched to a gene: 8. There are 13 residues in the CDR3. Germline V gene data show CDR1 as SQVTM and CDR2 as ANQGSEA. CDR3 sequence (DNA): TGCAGCGTAGCGACAGGGACGGGTCAGCCCCAGCATTTT. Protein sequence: CSVATGTGQPQHF. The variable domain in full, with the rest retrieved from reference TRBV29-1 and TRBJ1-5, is SAVISQKPSRDICQRGTSLTIQCQVDSQVTMMFWYRQQPGQSLTLIATANQGSEATYESGFVIDKFPISRPNLTFSTLTVSNMSPEDSSIYLCSVATGTGQPQHFGDGTRLSIL.

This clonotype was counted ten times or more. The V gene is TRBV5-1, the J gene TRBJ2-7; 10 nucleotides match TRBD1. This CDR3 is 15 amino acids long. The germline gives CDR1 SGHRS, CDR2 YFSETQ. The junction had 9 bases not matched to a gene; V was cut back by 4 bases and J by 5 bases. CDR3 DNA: TGCGCCAGCAGCCTATCCGGGACAGGGGTACACGAGCAGTACTTC. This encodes CASSLSGTGVHEQYF.

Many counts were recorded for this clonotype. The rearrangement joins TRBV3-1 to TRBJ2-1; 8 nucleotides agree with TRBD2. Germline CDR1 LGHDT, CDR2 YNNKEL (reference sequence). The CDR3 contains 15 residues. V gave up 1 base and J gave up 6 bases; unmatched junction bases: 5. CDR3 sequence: CASSQGLGRVNEQFF. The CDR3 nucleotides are TGTGCCAGCAGCCAAGGTCTCGGGAGGGTCAATGAGCAGTTCTTC.

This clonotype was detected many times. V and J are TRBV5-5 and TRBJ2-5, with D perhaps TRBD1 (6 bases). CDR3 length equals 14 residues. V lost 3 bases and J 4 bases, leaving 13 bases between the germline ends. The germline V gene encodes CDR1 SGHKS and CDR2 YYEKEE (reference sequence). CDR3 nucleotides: TGTGCCAGCAGCTCCTCGACAGGACCAGAGACCCAGTACTTC. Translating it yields CASSSSTGPETQYF.

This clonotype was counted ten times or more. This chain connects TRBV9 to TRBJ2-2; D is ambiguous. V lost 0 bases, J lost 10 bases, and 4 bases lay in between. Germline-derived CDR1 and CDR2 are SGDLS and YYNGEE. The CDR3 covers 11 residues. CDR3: CASSVAEELFF. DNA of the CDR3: TGTGCCAGCAGCGTAGCTGAGGAGCTGTTTTTT.

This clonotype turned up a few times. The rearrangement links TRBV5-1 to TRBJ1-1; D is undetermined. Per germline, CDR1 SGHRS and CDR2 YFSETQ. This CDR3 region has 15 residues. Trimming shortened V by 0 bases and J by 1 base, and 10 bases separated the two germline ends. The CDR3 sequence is CASSLEFRPNTEAFF. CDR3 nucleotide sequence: TGCGCCAGCAGCTTGGAATTTAGGCCGAACACTGAAGCTTTCTTT.

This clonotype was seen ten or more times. This chain's CDR3 is CASSNNRNTGELFF. CDR3 DNA sequence: TGTGCCAGCAGTAATAACAGGAACACCGGGGAGCTGTTTTTT. The chain links TRBV7-2 to TRBJ2-2; D gene uncertain. V lost 6 bases to trimming and J lost 1 base, with 9 bases between them. The CDR3 loop spans 14 amino acids. Germline values: CDR1 SGHTA, CDR2 FQGNSA.

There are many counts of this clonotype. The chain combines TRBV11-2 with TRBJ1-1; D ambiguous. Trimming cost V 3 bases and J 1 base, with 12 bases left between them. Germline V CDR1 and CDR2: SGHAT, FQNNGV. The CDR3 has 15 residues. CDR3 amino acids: CASSFGRRQNTEAFF. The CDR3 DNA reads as TGTGCCAGCAGCTTTGGTCGACGGCAGAACACTGAAGCTTTCTTT.

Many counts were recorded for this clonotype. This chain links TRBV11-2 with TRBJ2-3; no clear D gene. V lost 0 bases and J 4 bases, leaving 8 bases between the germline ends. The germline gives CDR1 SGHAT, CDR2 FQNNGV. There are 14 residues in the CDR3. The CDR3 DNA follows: TGTGCCAGCAGCTTAGAAGTAGTCCCAGATACGCAGTATTTT. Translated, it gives CASSLEVVPDTQYF.

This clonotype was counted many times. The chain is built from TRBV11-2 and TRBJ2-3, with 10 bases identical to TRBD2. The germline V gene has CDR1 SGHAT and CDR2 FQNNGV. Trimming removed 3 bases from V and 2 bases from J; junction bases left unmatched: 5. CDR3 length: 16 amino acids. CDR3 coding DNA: TGTGCCAGCAGCTTTAGAGGACTAGCGGACACAGATACGCAGTATTTT. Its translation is CASSFRGLADTDTQYF.

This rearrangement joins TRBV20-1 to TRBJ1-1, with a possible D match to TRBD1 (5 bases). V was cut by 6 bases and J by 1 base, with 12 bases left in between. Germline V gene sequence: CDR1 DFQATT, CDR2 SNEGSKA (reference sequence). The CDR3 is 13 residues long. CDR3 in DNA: TGCAGTGCCGTTGGGGGTTCGAACACTGAAGCTTTCTTT. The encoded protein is CSAVGGSNTEAFF.

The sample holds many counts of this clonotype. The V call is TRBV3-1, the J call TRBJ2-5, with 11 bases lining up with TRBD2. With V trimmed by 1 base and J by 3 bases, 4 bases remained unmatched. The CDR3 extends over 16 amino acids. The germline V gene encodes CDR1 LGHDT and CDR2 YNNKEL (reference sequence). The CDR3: CASSQGPGLAEETQYF. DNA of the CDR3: TGTGCCAGCAGCCAAGGCCCGGGACTAGCGGAAGAGACCCAGTACTTC.

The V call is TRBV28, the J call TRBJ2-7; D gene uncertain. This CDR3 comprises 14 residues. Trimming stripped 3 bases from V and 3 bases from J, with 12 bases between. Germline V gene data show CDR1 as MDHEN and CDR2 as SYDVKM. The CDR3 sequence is CASSLTANHYEQYF. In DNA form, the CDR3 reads TGTGCCAGCAGTTTGACGGCGAACCACTACGAGCAGTACTTC.

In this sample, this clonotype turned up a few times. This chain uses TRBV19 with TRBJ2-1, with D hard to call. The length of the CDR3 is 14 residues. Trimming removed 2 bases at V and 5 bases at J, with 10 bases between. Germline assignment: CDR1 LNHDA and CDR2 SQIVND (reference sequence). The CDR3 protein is CASSIRALNNEQFF. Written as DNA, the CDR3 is TGTGCCAGTAGTATAAGGGCGCTAAACAATGAGCAGTTCTTC.

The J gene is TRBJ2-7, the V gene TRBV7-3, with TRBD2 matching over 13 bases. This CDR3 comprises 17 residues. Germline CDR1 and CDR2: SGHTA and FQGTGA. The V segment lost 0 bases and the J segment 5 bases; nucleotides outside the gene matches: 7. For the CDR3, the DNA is TGTGCCAGCAGCTTAACCTGGCGGACTAGCGGGAGCGACGAGCAGTACTTC. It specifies CASSLTWRTSGSDEQYF.

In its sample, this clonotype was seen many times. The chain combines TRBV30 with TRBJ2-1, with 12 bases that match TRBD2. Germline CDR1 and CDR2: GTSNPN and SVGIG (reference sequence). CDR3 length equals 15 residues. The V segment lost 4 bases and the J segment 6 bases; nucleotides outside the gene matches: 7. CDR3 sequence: CAWTRTSGMGNEQFF. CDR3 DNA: TGTGCCTGGACCCGGACTAGCGGGATGGGCAATGAGCAGTTCTTC.

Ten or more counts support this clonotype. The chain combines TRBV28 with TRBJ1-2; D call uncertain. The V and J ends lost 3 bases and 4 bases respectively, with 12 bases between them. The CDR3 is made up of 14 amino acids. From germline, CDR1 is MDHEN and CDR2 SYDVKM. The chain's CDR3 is CASSFNRAGYGYTF. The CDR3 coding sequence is TGTGCCAGCAGTTTTAATCGCGCAGGCTATGGCTACACCTTC.

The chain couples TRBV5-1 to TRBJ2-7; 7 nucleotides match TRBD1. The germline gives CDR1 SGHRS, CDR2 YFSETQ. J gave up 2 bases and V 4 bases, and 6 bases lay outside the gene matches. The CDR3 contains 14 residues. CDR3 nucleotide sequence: TGCGCCAGCAGCAGGCAGGGGGTTACCTACGAGCAGTACTTC. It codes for CASSRQGVTYEQYF.

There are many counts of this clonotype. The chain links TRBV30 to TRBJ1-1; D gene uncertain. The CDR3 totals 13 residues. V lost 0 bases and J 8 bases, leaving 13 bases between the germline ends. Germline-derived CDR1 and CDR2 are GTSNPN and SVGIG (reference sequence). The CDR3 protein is CAWSVPPSEEAFF. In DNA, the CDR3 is TGTGCCTGGAGTGTCCCTCCCTCCGAAGAAGCTTTCTTT.

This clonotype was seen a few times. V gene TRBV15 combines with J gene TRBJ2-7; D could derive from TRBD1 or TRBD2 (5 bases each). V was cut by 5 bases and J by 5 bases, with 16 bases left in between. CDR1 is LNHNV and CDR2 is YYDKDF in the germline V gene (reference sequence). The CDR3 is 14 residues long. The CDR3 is CATSRPGTSHEQYF. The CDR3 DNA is TGTGCCACCAGCCGACCCGGGACCAGCCACGAGCAGTACTTC. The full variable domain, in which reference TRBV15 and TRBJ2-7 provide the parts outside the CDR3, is DAMVIQNPRYQVTQFGKPVTLSCSQTLNHNVMYWYQQKSSQAPKLLFHYYDKDFNNEADTPDNFQSRRPNTSFCFLDIRSPGLGDTAMYLCATSRPGTSHEQYFGPGTRLTVT.

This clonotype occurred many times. CDR3 region: CASRWRGHQETQYF. CDR3 sequence (DNA): TGCGCCAGCAGGTGGCGGGGCCACCAAGAGACCCAGTACTTC. V gene TRBV10-2 combines with J gene TRBJ2-5, with D perhaps TRBD2 (6 bases). This CDR3 spans 14 amino acids. Looked up from germline, CDR1 is WSHSY and CDR2 is SAAADI. Trimming stripped 6 bases from V and 0 bases from J, with 11 bases between.

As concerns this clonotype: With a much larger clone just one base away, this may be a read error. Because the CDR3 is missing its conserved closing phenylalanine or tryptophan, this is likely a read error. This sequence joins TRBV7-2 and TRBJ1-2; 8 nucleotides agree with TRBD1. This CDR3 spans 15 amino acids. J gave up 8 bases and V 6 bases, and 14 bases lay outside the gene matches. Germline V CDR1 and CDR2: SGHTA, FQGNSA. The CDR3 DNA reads TGTGCCAGCAGGTCCATGACAGGGGTCCGAGGAGGCTACACCCTC. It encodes CASRSMTGVRGGYTL.

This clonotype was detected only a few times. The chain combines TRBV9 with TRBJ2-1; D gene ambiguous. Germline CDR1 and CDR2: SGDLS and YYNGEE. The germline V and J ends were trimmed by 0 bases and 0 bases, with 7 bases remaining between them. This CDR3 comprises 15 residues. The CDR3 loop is CASSVEGRSYNEQFF. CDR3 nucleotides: TGTGCCAGCAGCGTAGAAGGGCGCTCCTACAATGAGCAGTTCTTC.

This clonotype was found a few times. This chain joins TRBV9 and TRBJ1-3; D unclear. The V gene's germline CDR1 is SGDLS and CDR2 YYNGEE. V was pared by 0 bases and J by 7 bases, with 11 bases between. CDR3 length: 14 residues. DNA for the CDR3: TGTGCCAGCAGCGTAGTTTCGGGGTCGAACACCATATATTTT. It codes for CASSVVSGSNTIYF.